This T cell receptor (beta chain) was observed in a study of blood T cells in healthy people across ages. Findings and caveats of the study: Estimates based on one million T cells were treated as lower bounds. Comparison with aged donors showed that long-lived donors had more naive CD4+ cells and higher diversity. Older age coincided with a roughly linear decline in TCR beta diversity per million T cells.

This clonotype was counted only a few times. Antigen: not known. It was with a sample-barcoded 5' primer and a J-beta primer mix that a second PCR of roughly 7 to 12 cycles was run. TCRdb reprocessed the 5' RACE reads via MiXCR and lists one record per CDR3 protein. This table holds hundreds of thousands of distinct CDR3 sequences, roughly 43% found once. Unmatched junction bases numbered 2, after V lost 5 bases and J lost 0 bases. The CDR3 consists of 14 residues. Per germline, CDR1 SGHTA and CDR2 FQGNSA. The sample comprised blood. The chain recombines TRBV7-2 with TRBJ2-3, with 7 nucleotides matching TRBD1. The TCR originated in an elderly man in good health. The CDR3 protein is CASSVQGSTDTQYF. CDR3 nucleotides: TGTGCCAGCAGCGTACAGGGGAGCACAGATACGCAGTATTTT. Complete variable domain (other parts from reference TRBV7-2 and TRBJ2-3): GAGVSQSPSNKVTEKGKDVELRCDPISGHTALYWYRQSLGQGLEFLIYFQGNSAPDKSGLPSDRFSAERTGGSVSTLTIQRTQQEDSAVYLCASSVQGSTDTQYFGPGTRLTVL.